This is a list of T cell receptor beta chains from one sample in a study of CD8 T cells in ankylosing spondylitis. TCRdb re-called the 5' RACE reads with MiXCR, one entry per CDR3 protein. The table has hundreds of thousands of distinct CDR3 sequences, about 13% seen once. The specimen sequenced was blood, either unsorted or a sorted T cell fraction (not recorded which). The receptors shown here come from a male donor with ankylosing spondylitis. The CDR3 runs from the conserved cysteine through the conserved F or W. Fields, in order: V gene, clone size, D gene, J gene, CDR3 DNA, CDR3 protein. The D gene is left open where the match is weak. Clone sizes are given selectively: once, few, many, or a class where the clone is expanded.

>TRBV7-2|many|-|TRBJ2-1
TGTGCCAGCAGCTTAGCGGTGGGGGAGCAGTTCTTC
CASSLAVGEQFF
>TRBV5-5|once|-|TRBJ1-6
TGTGCCAGCAGCCACCAGACGGGACCGGACCCCCTCCACTTT
CASSHQTGPDPLHF
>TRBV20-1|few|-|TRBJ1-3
TGCAGTGCTACGACAGAGACTGGAAACACCATATATTTT
CSATTETGNTIYF
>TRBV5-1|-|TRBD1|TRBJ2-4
TGCGCCAGCAGCCGTACGACAGGGGGGAACGGGAACATTCAGTACTTC
CASSRTTGGNGNIQYF
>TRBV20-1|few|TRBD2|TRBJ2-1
TGCAGTGCTTCCGGGACTAGCGGGAGTCGATACAATGAGCAGTTCTTC
CSASGTSGSRYNEQFF
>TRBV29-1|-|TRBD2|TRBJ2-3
TGCAGCGTTGATACCAGCGGGAAAACGCAGTATTTT
CSVDTSGKTQYF
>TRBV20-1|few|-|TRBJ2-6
TGCAGTGCGGGCGACGCCTCTGGGGCCAACGTCCTGACTTTC
CSAGDASGANVLTF
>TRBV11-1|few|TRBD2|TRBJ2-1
TGTGCCAGCAGTAATCAACGGGGGGGGCTTAGCTCCTACAATGAGCAGTTCTTC
CASSNQRGGLSSYNEQFF
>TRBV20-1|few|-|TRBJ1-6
TGCAGTGCTAGACGACAGGCCCCATCACCCCTCCACTTT
CSARRQAPSPLHF
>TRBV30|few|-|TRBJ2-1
TGTGCCTGGAGTGTGCTAAACAATGAGCAGTTCTTC
CAWSVLNNEQFF
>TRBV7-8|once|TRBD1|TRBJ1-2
TGTGCCAGCAGCTTAATGTCTTCACAGGGGGCGGGTGGCTACACCTTC
CASSLMSSQGAGGYTF
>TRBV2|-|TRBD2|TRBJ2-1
TGTGCCAGCAGTGGAGCGGGAAGCAATGAGCAGTTCTTC
CASSGAGSNEQFF
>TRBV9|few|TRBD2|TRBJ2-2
TGTGCCAGCAGCGCGGGACTAGCGGGATTTACCGGGGAGCTGTTTTTT
CASSAGLAGFTGELFF
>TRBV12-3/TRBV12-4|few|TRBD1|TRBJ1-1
TGTGCCAGCAGTCCAACTTTATCGACAGGGAGAGCTTTCTTT
CASSPTLSTGRAFF
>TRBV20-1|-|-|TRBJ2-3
TGCAGTGCTAGAGGTGCTATAAACGGGGATACGCAGTATTTT
CSARGAINGDTQYF
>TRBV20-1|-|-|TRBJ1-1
TGCAGTGCTTCTCGACAGCTCGAAGCTTTCTTT
CSASRQLEAFF
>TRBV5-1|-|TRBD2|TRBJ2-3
TGCGCCAGCAGCGGGACTAGCGGGAGGGTCACAGATACGCAGTATTTT
CASSGTSGRVTDTQYF
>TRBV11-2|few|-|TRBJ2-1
TGTGCCAGCAGCTTAGGCCTCGCCTTCTACAATGAGCAGTTCTTC
CASSLGLAFYNEQFF
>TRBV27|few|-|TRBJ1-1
TGTGCCAGCAGACCAGGGTTGGGCCTCACTGAAGCTTTCTTT
CASRPGLGLTEAFF
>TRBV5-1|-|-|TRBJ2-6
TGCGCCAGCAGCTTGGAGGGGTTTGGGGCCAACGTCCTGACTTTC
CASSLEGFGANVLTF
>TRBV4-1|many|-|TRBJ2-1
TGCGCCAGCAGCCAAGGTACGACTTTATACAATGAGCAGTTCTTC
CASSQGTTLYNEQFF
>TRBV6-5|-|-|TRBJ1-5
TGTGCCAGCAGTGATGGGGTGAAGCCCCAGCATTTT
CASSDGVKPQHF
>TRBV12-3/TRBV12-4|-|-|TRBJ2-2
TGTGCCAGCACTTTTACGAACACCGGGGAGCTGTTTTTT
CASTFTNTGELFF
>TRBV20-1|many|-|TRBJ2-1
TGCAGTGCCGCTTGGCGGGGGCCCAATGAGCAGTTCTTC
CSAAWRGPNEQFF
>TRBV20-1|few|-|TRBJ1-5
TGCAGTGCTAGCTCAGGGACCAATCAGCCCCAGCATTTT
CSASSGTNQPQHF
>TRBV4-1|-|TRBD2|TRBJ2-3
TGCGCCAGCAGCCAGGCTATAGCGGGAGGGGCAATAGATACGCAGTATTTT
CASSQAIAGGAIDTQYF
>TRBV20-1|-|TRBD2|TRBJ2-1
TGCAGTGCTAGAGCCCCGGCGGGAGGCGACAATGAGCAGTTCTTC
CSARAPAGGDNEQFF
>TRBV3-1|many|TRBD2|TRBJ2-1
TGTGCCAGCAGCCACGGACTAGGGCGTGAGCAGTTCTTC
CASSHGLGREQFF
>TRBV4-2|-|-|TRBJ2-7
TGTGCCAGCAGCCAAGACGGTGGGCCCTACGAGCAGTACTTC
CASSQDGGPYEQYF
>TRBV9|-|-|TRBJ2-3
TGTGCCAGCAGCGTAGCTCTGGCAGGGGCCGCCACAGATACGCAGTATTTT
CASSVALAGAATDTQYF
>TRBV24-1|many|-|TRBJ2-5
TGTGCCACCAGTGATTTTGACAGCCAAGAGACCCAGTACTTC
CATSDFDSQETQYF
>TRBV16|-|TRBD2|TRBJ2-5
TGTGCCAGCAGCCAGAGCGGGGCCTCGGGAGAGACCCAGTACTTC
CASSQSGASGETQYF
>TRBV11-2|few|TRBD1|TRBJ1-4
TGTGCCAGCAGCCATGGACAGGGAAGTGAAAAACTGTTTTTT
CASSHGQGSEKLFF
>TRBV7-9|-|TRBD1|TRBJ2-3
TGTGCCAGCAGCTTATTCGCCCAGGGGGGCACAGATACGCAGTATTTT
CASSLFAQGGTDTQYF
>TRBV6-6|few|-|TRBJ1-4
TGTGCCAGCAGTGTGACAGGTGAAAAACTGTTTTTT
CASSVTGEKLFF
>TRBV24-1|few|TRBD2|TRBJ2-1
TGTGCCACCAGTGGACTAGCGGAGCACAATGAGCAGTTCTTC
CATSGLAEHNEQFF
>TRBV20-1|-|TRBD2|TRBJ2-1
TGCAGTGCAGCCAAGCGGGAGTATCAGTTCTTC
CSAAKREYQFF
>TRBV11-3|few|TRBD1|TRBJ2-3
TGTGCCAGCAGCGGGGACAGACTCGCAGATACGCAGTATTTT
CASSGDRLADTQYF
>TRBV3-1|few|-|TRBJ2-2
TGTGCCAGCAGCCAAGTTGCGTTAAACACCGGGGAGCTGTTTTTT
CASSQVALNTGELFF
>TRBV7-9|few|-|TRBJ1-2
TGTGCCAGCAGCTTAGCGGGGGCGGAGACTAACTATGGCTACACCTTC
CASSLAGAETNYGYTF
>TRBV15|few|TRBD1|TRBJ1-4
TGTGCCACCAGCAGAGCGACAGGGAGTGGTGAAAAACTGTTTTTT
CATSRATGSGEKLFF
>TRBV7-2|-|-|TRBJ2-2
TGTGCCAGCAGCTTTTCGTCAGCGGGTATAGGAACCGGGGAGCTGTTTTTT
CASSFSSAGIGTGELFF
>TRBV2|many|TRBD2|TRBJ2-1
TGTGCCAGCTTATTAGGAGCCACGGGGGGTGAGCAGTTCTTC
CASLLGATGGEQFF
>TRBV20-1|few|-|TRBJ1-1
TGCAGTGCAAGACAGGCGAATGAAGCTTTCTTT
CSARQANEAFF